The T cell receptor beta chain described here comes from a study of metastatic and nonmetastatic thyroid tumors (dated by TCRdb to the early 2020s). As for the study more broadly: The researchers compared repertoires between peripheral blood samples and tumor or nodule tissue samples from patients with malignant or benign thyroid disease. General study outcomes and caveats: In both blood and tumor samples, malignant tumors were reported to have significantly higher TCR beta diversity than benign nodules.

The junction shows trimming of 3 bases on V and 2 bases on J, plus 22 bases between the germline ends. Per the germline V gene, MNHGY is the CDR1 and SVAAGI is the CDR2. The CDR3 numbers 18 residues from cysteine through phenylalanine. Just CDR3 DNA is preserved here, 54 bases in frame from base 1. No treatment had been received by any patient before thyroid surgery. The study retrospectively analysed patient clinical samples collected from about 2012 to 2018 using T-cell receptor beta sequencing. Comment on this clone: The clone's antigen remains unknown. Per-nucleotide qualities are absent, and no much larger clonotype sits a single base away.

Libraries were constructed by PCR. Sequencing took place on an Illumina HiSeq 4000. The TCR beta-chain CDR3 region of each patient was profiled by high-throughput sequencing. The paper's data handling went like this. CDR3 differences across clinicopathological groups were used to build a classifier for discriminating distant-metastatic papillary thyroid cancer patients. The Shannon index was used to measure repertoire diversity, and the Morisita-Horn index was used to measure how similar tumor and blood repertoires were. TCRdb's own reprocessing of the public reads used fastp at Q25 and MiXCR and kept productive beta chains. These V and J calls derive from TCRdb rather than the authors' analysis. This sample holds 72,000 or so clones; less than 20% were observed only once. The ten largest clones represent over 10% of the sample.

Recombination joined TRBV6-9 with TRBJ2-5, with a tentative D gene TRBD2 over 5 matching bases. Material for sequencing was blood. The clonotype was recovered from a female donor with papillary thyroid cancer or a benign thyroid nodule (not recorded which). Some clones in this sample may be carry-over from other donors' samples. CDR3 region: CASSYSRVKPTGQETQYF. The DNA is as follows: TGTGCCAGCAGTTACTCGAGAGTAAAGCCGACGGGACAAGAGACCCAGTACTTC.